These 2 T cell receptor beta chains came from one sample sequenced in a study of regulatory T cells in long-lasting Graves disease. Time point defined: newly diagnosed GD, antithyroid drugs for less than 3 months. The TCR library was prepared using RNA isolated from PBMCs. Building the TCR beta libraries relied on iRepertoire HTBI primers, and CDR3 regions underwent Arm-PCR. TCRdb itself ran the multiplex PCR reads through MiXCR, one entry per CDR3 protein. The sample includes fewer than 450,000 distinct CDR3 sequences, around 16% seen only once; the top ten take about 8.2%. The data also belong to a second study, concerning T cells in Graves' hyperthyroidism and ophthalmopathy.

The specimen comprised peripheral blood mononuclear cells (PBMCs), sampled at new diagnosis, from a patient treated with antithyroid drugs. These receptors originate from a woman aged 35 to 49 with Graves disease.

This clonotype was found a few times. The V call is TRBV9, the J call TRBJ1-3; 7 bases agree with TRBD1. The length of the CDR3 is 16 residues. Germline values: CDR1 SGDLS, CDR2 YYNGEE. Trimming took 3 bases from V and 2 from J; bases not matched to a gene: 8. Here the CDR3 DNA reads TGTGCCAGCAGCGGAACAGGGGTTAGGGCTGGAAACACCATATATTTT. Translation gives CASSGTGVRAGNTIYF.

This clonotype turned up a few times. V and J are TRBV7-6 and TRBJ2-5; 13 bases are shared with TRBD2. Germline loops: CDR1 SGHVS, CDR2 FNYEAQ. With V trimmed by 5 bases and J by 0 bases, 12 bases remained unmatched. The CDR3 is 19 amino acids. This chain's CDR3 is CASSQSGLAGVSHQETQYF. The CDR3 DNA reads TGTGCCAGCAGCCAATCCGGACTAGCGGGAGTAAGCCACCAAGAGACCCAGTACTTC.